A selection of T cell receptor beta chains follows, all from one sample in a study of metastatic and nonmetastatic thyroid tumors. TCRdb reanalyzed the PCR reads with MiXCR. This sample carries about 15,000 clones, under 25% of them seen once, and the ten largest clones take less than 15%. Sequencing was carried out using blood. The receptors originated from a female donor with papillary thyroid cancer or a benign thyroid nodule (not recorded which). Some clones in this sample may be carry-over from other donors' samples. Both conserved end residues are part of each CDR3. D genes are given only for firm matches. Rows may omit the clone size; those that give it use once, few, many or a size class.

V gene,clone size,J gene,D gene,CDR3 protein,CDR3 DNA
TRBV7-9,few,TRBJ2-1,.,CTSSLSYNEQFF,TGTACCAGCTCACTCTCCTACAATGAGCAGTTCTTC
TRBV6-2/TRBV6-3,medium-sized,TRBJ2-5,TRBD1,CASSPGTGGVETQYF,TGTGCCAGCAGTCCCGGGACAGGGGGCGTGGAGACCCAGTACTTC
TRBV10-1,few,TRBJ1-6,.,CARATNSHLHF,TGCGCCAGGGCAACAAATTCACACCTCCACTTT
TRBV6-2/TRBV6-3,.,TRBJ2-7,.,CASSYGLVGNYEQYF,TGTGCCAGCAGTTACGGGTTGGTAGGGAACTACGAGCAGTACTTC
TRBV4-2,.,TRBJ2-7,TRBD2,CASSQVTSGAPEQYF,TGTGCCAGCAGCCAAGTGACTAGCGGGGCACCCGAGCAGTACTTC
TRBV6-6,.,TRBJ1-3,.,CASSYSDAKGHGNTIYF,TGTGCCAGCAGTTACTCTGACGCCAAGGGTCATGGAAACACCATATATTTT
TRBV6-1,.,TRBJ2-2,.,CASSEGTDTGELFF,TGTGCCAGCAGCGAAGGGACGGACACCGGGGAGCTGTTTTTT
TRBV12-3/TRBV12-4,medium-sized,TRBJ1-5,.,CASSFYDQPQHF,TGTGCCAGCAGTTTTTACGATCAGCCCCAGCATTTT
TRBV20-1,many,TRBJ2-5,.,CSAISDNWYQETQYF,TGCAGTGCTATCAGTGACAATTGGTACCAAGAGACCCAGTACTTC
TRBV4-3,many,TRBJ1-2,.,CASSQDPGQSESYGYTF,TGCGCCAGCAGCCAAGACCCCGGACAGTCCGAGAGCTATGGCTACACCTTC
TRBV19,many,TRBJ1-5,TRBD1,CASSMVSEGAHQPQHF,TGTGCCAGTAGTATGGTCAGCGAGGGGGCCCATCAGCCCCAGCATTTT
TRBV3-1,many,TRBJ2-3,.,CASSPHDDTQYF,TGTGCCAGCAGCCCTCACGACGATACGCAGTATTTT
TRBV27,large,TRBJ1-2,.,CASSLYWSGGNYGYTF,TGTGCCAGCAGTTTATACTGGTCGGGCGGTAACTATGGCTACACCTTC
TRBV24-1,.,TRBJ2-1,TRBD2,CATSTSSGGNNEQFF,TGTGCCACCAGCACTTCTAGCGGGGGTAACAATGAGCAGTTCTTC
TRBV4-2,many,TRBJ2-1,TRBD2,CASSRPTSSTYNEQFF,TGTGCCAGCAGCCGCCCGACTAGCAGTACCTACAATGAGCAGTTCTTC
TRBV20-1,.,TRBJ1-2,.,CSARAEIERRGYRDYYGYTF,TGCAGTGCTAGAGCCGAGATAGAGCGTCGTGGGTACAGGGACTACTATGGCTACACCTTC
TRBV6-4,few,TRBJ2-1,TRBD2,CASSVQTSVTYNEQFF,TGTGCCAGCAGTGTCCAGACTAGCGTAACCTACAATGAGCAGTTCTTC
TRBV9,many,TRBJ2-1,.,CASSVVSTSTYNEQFF,TGTGCCAGCAGCGTAGTCAGCACATCCACCTACAATGAGCAGTTCTTC
TRBV5-1,medium-sized,TRBJ2-7,.,CATAPGTGVLGVYEQYF,TGCGCCACCGCACCCGGGACTGGGGTCCTGGGGGTATACGAGCAGTACTTC
TRBV30,.,TRBJ1-2,.,CAWRSGTTGRYTF,TGTGCCTGGAGGAGCGGGACCACGGGGCGCTACACCTTC
TRBV6-1,.,TRBJ1-1,TRBD1,CASRTGLRTEAFF,TGTGCCAGCAGGACAGGGCTTAGGACTGAAGCTTTCTTT
TRBV14,many,TRBJ2-2,.,CASSQEVVWTGELFF,TGTGCCAGCAGCCAAGAGGTGGTTTGGACCGGGGAGCTGTTTTTT
TRBV4-3,many,TRBJ2-3,.,CASSQGQVLDTQYF,TGCGCCAGCAGCCAAGGCCAGGTCCTAGATACGCAGTATTTT
TRBV19,many,TRBJ1-5,.,CASSIPGLGNQPQHF,TGTGCCAGTAGTATCCCGGGGCTGGGCAATCAGCCCCAGCATTTT
TRBV7-3,many,TRBJ1-4,TRBD1,CASSRGTGANEKLFF,TGTGCCAGCAGCCGCGGGACAGGGGCTAATGAAAAACTGTTTTTT
TRBV11-2,medium-sized,TRBJ2-5,.,CASSLGGSTFQETQYF,TGTGCCAGCAGCTTAGGGGGGAGTACTTTCCAAGAGACCCAGTACTTC
TRBV19,.,TRBJ1-1,.,CASSISRGGAFF,TGTGCCAGTAGTATTAGCAGGGGAGGAGCTTTCTTT
TRBV2,medium-sized,TRBJ1-2,.,CASIPTSNYGYTF,TGTGCCAGCATTCCGACTTCGAACTATGGCTACACCTTC
TRBV6-2/TRBV6-3,medium-sized,TRBJ1-5,.,CASSYGGHFSNQPQHF,TGTGCCAGCAGTTACGGCGGACATTTTAGCAATCAGCCCCAGCATTTT